This record concerns one T cell receptor (beta chain) sequence. Its antigen is currently unknown. This sample stems from a study of cytotoxic CD8 clonotypes in ibrutinib-treated CLL. Study-level findings and limits: Measured clonality at baseline was greater than in age-matched healthy donors and tracked with circulating CD8+ T-cell counts.

Investigators sought sequencing depths of between 1 in 200,000 and 1 in 1 million T cells. Method: immunoSEQ multiplex PCR; TCRdb's copy keeps in-frame clones and lacks some. The table has about 120,000 clones, 58% seen once. CDR3 size: 18 residues. Germline assignment: CDR1 SGHRS and CDR2 YFSETQ. Trimming cost V 3 bases and J 1 base; bases outside gene matches: 5. The J gene is TRBJ2-2, the V gene TRBV5-1, with 14 bases fitting TRBD2. This receptor was identified in a human donor with chronic lymphocytic leukemia. Sequenced here: PBMCs, sampled after 24 months of ibrutinib treatment. CDR3 amino acids: CASSYSGTSGGNTGELFF. The CDR3 DNA is TGCGCCAGCAGCTACTCCGGGACTAGCGGGGGGAACACCGGGGAGCTGTTTTTT.